Listed below are T cell receptor beta chains from one sample, sequenced in a study of shared clonotypes between healthy human individuals. Here immunoSEQ multiplex PCR was the method, and the copy in TCRdb shows in-frame clones only, minus some. The sample lists millions of clones, 85% to 95% occurring once. Sequencing was carried out using naive CD8+ T cells from PBMCs. Source of these receptors: a man between 18 and 35 years old in good health. Some clones in this sample may be carry-over from other donors' samples. CDR3s include the opening cysteine and the closing phenylalanine or tryptophan. D genes are given only for firm matches. Part of the rows lack a size; the others show once, few, many or a class for expanded clones.

TRBV27,TRBJ1-1,TRBD1,NA,CASSVGGWGTEAFF,TGTGCCAGCAGTGTAGGGGGCTGGGGCACTGAAGCTTTCTTT
TRBV19,TRBJ2-7,NA,NA,CASTLGAEQYF,TGTGCCAGTACCCTAGGAGCGGAGCAGTACTTC
TRBV6-4,TRBJ2-7,TRBD2,NA,CASSELAGGQQYF,TGTGCCAGCAGTGAACTAGCGGGAGGGCAGCAGTACTTC
TRBV4-1,TRBJ2-5,NA,NA,CASSQLETQYF,TGCGCCAGCAGCCAATTAGAAACCCAGTACTTC
TRBV4-3,TRBJ2-6,NA,NA,CASSQYSGANVLTF,TGCGCCAGCAGCCAATATTCTGGGGCCAACGTCCTGACTTTC
TRBV7-9,TRBJ2-1,TRBD2,NA,CASSSAPSGRAHSYNEQFF,TGTGCCAGCAGCTCCGCCCCCAGCGGGAGGGCTCATTCCTACAATGAGCAGTTCTTC
TRBV6-6,TRBJ2-5,TRBD1,NA,CASSYGRGREETQYF,TGTGCCAGCAGTTACGGCAGGGGGCGTGAGGAGACCCAGTACTTC
TRBV27,TRBJ1-2,NA,NA,CASSPGITYGYTF,TGTGCCAGCAGTCCGGGGATTACGTATGGCTACACCTTC
TRBV9,TRBJ2-7,TRBD2,NA,CASSVEGRENYEQYF,TGTGCCAGCAGCGTAGAAGGGCGGGAGAACTACGAGCAGTACTTC
TRBV4-1,TRBJ2-5,TRBD1,NA,CASSQGIGRGQETQYF,TGCGCCAGCAGCCAAGGTATTGGCAGGGGGCAAGAGACCCAGTACTTC
TRBV11-2,TRBJ2-4,TRBD2,NA,CASTDTSGIAKNIQYF,TGTGCCAGCACCGATACTAGCGGAATAGCCAAAAACATTCAGTACTTC
TRBV7-3,TRBJ2-3,NA,NA,CASSLGQGTDTQYF,TGTGCCAGCAGCTTAGGGCAGGGGACAGATACGCAGTATTTT
TRBV5-1,TRBJ2-2,TRBD1,few,CASSLGQGAGELFF,TGCGCCAGCAGCTTGGGTCAGGGGGCCGGGGAGCTGTTTTTT
TRBV10-3,TRBJ2-7,NA,NA,CAISGGLAYEQYF,TGTGCCATCAGTGGAGGCCTAGCGTACGAGCAGTACTTC
TRBV4-1,TRBJ2-1,TRBD2,NA,CASSQAGILAGWGGNEQFF,TGCGCCAGCAGCCAAGCTGGAATACTAGCGGGTTGGGGGGGCAATGAGCAGTTCTTC
TRBV7-6,TRBJ2-7,TRBD1,NA,CASSGRQGVYEQYF,TGTGCCAGCAGCGGTCGACAGGGAGTCTACGAGCAGTACTTC
TRBV27,TRBJ2-7,TRBD1,NA,CASRDAPGTEAYEQYF,TGTGCCAGCAGAGACGCTCCCGGGACAGAGGCCTACGAGCAGTACTTC
TRBV11-3,TRBJ1-1,NA,NA,CASSPRVNTEAFF,TGTGCCAGCAGCCCCAGGGTGAACACTGAAGCTTTCTTT
TRBV4-3,TRBJ1-2,NA,NA,CASSQGTGVVYGYTF,TGCGCCAGCAGCCAAGGGACGGGAGTCGTGTATGGCTACACCTTC
TRBV5-1,TRBJ1-2,NA,once,CASSLAPNLYGYTF,TGCGCCAGCAGCTTGGCGCCAAACCTATATGGCTACACCTTC
TRBV6-6,TRBJ2-3,NA,NA,CASSVKEDTQYF,TGTGCCAGCAGCGTGAAGGAAGATACGCAGTATTTT
TRBV13,TRBJ1-5,NA,NA,CASSLGPGGKNQPQHF,TGTGCCAGCAGCTTAGGCCCGGGAGGAAAAAATCAGCCCCAGCATTTT
TRBV11-3,TRBJ2-1,NA,NA,CASSLAPFPPLNEQFF,TGTGCCAGCAGCTTGGCGCCCTTTCCCCCTCTGAATGAGCAGTTCTTC
TRBV6-1,TRBJ2-3,NA,NA,CASSDVGWDTQYF,TGTGCCAGCAGTGATGTAGGGTGGGATACGCAGTATTTT
TRBV28,TRBJ2-3,NA,NA,CASSLSRELITTDTQYF,TGTGCCAGCAGTCTGAGCAGGGAGTTGATTACCACAGATACGCAGTATTTT
TRBV18,TRBJ2-6,NA,NA,CASSQESSGANVLTF,TGTGCCAGCTCCCAAGAGAGCTCTGGGGCCAACGTCCTGACTTTC
TRBV13,TRBJ1-1,NA,NA,CASSQRAFMNTEAFF,TGTGCCAGCAGCCAGCGAGCCTTTATGAACACTGAAGCTTTCTTT
TRBV11-2,TRBJ2-7,NA,once,CASSLLEFAYEQYF,TGTGCCAGCAGCTTATTGGAATTCGCCTACGAGCAGTACTTC
TRBV6-5,TRBJ1-1,NA,NA,CASRQYRNGDTEAFF,TGTGCCAGCAGGCAATACCGGAATGGGGACACTGAAGCTTTCTTT
TRBV7-2,TRBJ2-1,NA,NA,CASSFDNLEGVYNEQFF,TGTGCCAGCAGCTTCGACAACCTCGAGGGGGTATACAATGAGCAGTTCTTC
TRBV7-9,TRBJ1-5,NA,NA,CASSPPGNPANQPQHF,TGTGCCAGCAGCCCCCCGGGGAATCCAGCCAATCAGCCCCAGCATTTT